Below are 19 T cell receptor beta chains sequenced from a single sample in a study of type 1 and type 2 diabetes patients. Amplification started from genomic DNA. Multiplex PCR with 30 forward and 13 reverse primers amplified the TCR beta CDR3. Using its own MiXCR run on the multiplex PCR reads, TCRdb lists one record per CDR3 protein. Counted here are 280,000 or so distinct CDR3 sequences, roughly 48% occurring once; the ten biggest clones make up approximately 14%. Specimen: peripheral blood mononuclear cells (PBMCs). The receptors here all came from a man younger than 35 with type 2 diabetes.

The rearrangement links TRBV2 to TRBJ2-7; D call uncertain. CDR3 length: 13 residues. The germline gives CDR1 SNHLY, CDR2 FYNNEI. With 7 bases removed from V and 0 bases from J, the gap between germline ends came to 10 bases. The CDR3 DNA sequence: TGTGCCAGCACGGCGGTATCCTCCTACGAGCAGTACTTC. Translated, it gives CASTAVSSYEQYF.

This rearrangement joins TRBV4-1 to TRBJ2-7, with 9 bases lining up with TRBD1. With V trimmed by 4 bases and J by 5 bases, 18 bases remained unmatched. This CDR3 has 18 residues. Germline-derived CDR1 and CDR2 are MGHRA and YSYEKL. CDR3 in amino acids: CASSPKKLDRDRVHEQYF. DNA for the CDR3: TGCGCCAGCAGCCCCAAAAAGTTAGACCGGGACAGGGTCCACGAGCAGTACTTC.

This clonotype has only a few counts. The V and J genes are TRBV6-6 and TRBJ2-7, with 10 bases aligning to TRBD1. The CDR3 sequence is 14 residues long. Looked up from germline, CDR1 is MNHNY and CDR2 is SVGAGI (reference sequence). Unmatched junction bases numbered 7, after V lost 7 bases and J lost 4 bases. In DNA form, the CDR3 reads TGTGCCAGCACTGGTCCGGGACAGGGGTACGAGCAGTACTTC. Translating it yields CASTGPGQGYEQYF.

In this sample, this clonotype turned up a few times. V usage is TRBV10-2 and J usage is TRBJ2-5; maybe TRBD2 (5 bases). The CDR3 extends over 14 amino acids. Deletions cut 6 bases from V and 1 base from J, with 12 bases between. Germline CDR1 reads WSHSY; CDR2 reads SAAADI. The CDR3 sequence is CASRQSGLQETQYF. In nucleotides, the CDR3 is TGCGCCAGCAGACAGAGCGGACTCCAAGAGACCCAGTACTTC.

The V gene is TRBV20-1, the J gene TRBJ1-4; D is unresolved. The CDR3 is 13 residues long. V was clipped by 0 bases and J by 8 bases, with 10 bases between them. Germline assignment: CDR1 DFQATT and CDR2 SNEGSKA (reference sequence). DNA for the CDR3: TGCAGTGCTAGAGATTTTGGGAGGGAAAAACTGTTTTTT. Its translation is CSARDFGREKLFF.

This clonotype was seen only a few times. This chain joins TRBV6-6 and TRBJ2-2; no definite D call. Germline V gene data show CDR1 as MNHNY and CDR2 as SVGAGI (reference sequence). The CDR3 has 13 residues. The CDR3 DNA reads as TGTGCTATGGCGGCATCGAACACCGGGGAGCTGTTTTTT. Protein: CAMAASNTGELFF.

V and J are TRBV27 and TRBJ1-2, with D perhaps matching TRBD1 (5 bases). Trimming left V 9 bases short and J 6 bases short, with 14 bases between. This CDR3 region has 12 residues. Germline V gene data show CDR1 as MNHEY and CDR2 as SMNVEV (reference sequence). The CDR3 spells CASSVGGDGYTF. The CDR3 nucleotides read TGTGCCAGTTCGGTGGGAGGGGATGGCTACACCTTC.

Only a few counts were recorded for this clonotype. The chain combines TRBV10-3 with TRBJ1-6; possible D gene TRBD1, 5 bases. This CDR3 contains 15 residues. Deletions cut 10 bases from V and 10 bases from J, with 23 bases between. Looked up from germline, CDR1 is ENHRY and CDR2 is SYGVKD. As DNA, the CDR3 is TGTGCCACCTTACCCGACAGACGCCCCAGCTCACCCCTCCACTTT. Encoded protein: CATLPDRRPSSPLHF.

The J gene is TRBJ1-1, the V gene TRBV5-1; D possibly corresponds to TRBD1 (5 bases). CDR1 SGHRS and CDR2 YFSETQ come from the germline V gene. The CDR3 is 17 amino acids. V lost 4 bases to trimming and J lost 4 bases, with 23 bases between them. CDR3 bases: TGCGCCAGCAGCCCGATCGGCGGGGTTGGGGGGAGCACTGAAGCTTTCTTT. Translation: CASSPIGGVGGSTEAFF.

The rearrangement joins TRBV25-1 to TRBJ2-7; D may match TRBD1 or TRBD2 (5 bases each). The tail of the sequence fits TRBJ2-5 better, so the J call may be wrong. CDR1 is MGHDK and CDR2 is SYGVNS in the germline V gene. The CDR3 contains 14 residues. CDR3 in amino acids: CASSFGGWRETQYF. The CDR3 region has the DNA TGTGCCAGCAGTTTTGGGGGTTGGAGGGAGACCCAGTACTTC.

The V call is TRBV19, the J call TRBJ2-1, with 10 nucleotides matching TRBD2. This CDR3 is 21 amino acids long. Germline V lookup: CDR1 LNHDA, CDR2 SQIVND (reference sequence). V lost 0 bases to trimming and J lost 0 bases; unmatched junction nucleotides: 14. The CDR3 spells CASSIEGLAGVQVSSYNEQFF. The CDR3 DNA follows: TGTGCCAGTAGTATAGAAGGGCTAGCGGGAGTCCAGGTGAGCTCCTACAATGAGCAGTTCTTC.

The chain joins TRBV19 to TRBJ2-7, with D possibly being TRBD2 (7 bases). Per the germline V gene, CDR1 is LNHDA and CDR2 is SQIVND (reference sequence). The CDR3 consists of 15 residues. Deletions cut 3 bases from V and 4 bases from J, with 16 bases between. DNA for the CDR3: TGTGCCAGTAGTATGGGGGGGGGACACGAATACGAGCAGTACTTC. Protein product: CASSMGGGHEYEQYF.

At least ten counts were recorded for this clonotype. Germline is not matched at one junction end, which may reflect a read error. V is TRBV15 and J is TRBJ1-1, with 7 bases matching TRBD1. CDR1 and CDR2 (germline): LNHNV, YYDKDF (reference sequence). The CDR3 loop spans 14 amino acids. The CDR3 loop is CATSRDRMKTEAFF. In DNA form, the CDR3 reads TGTGCCACCAGCAGGGACAGGATGAAGACTGAAGCTTTCTTT.

This clonotype was seen more than once but under ten times. The chain has TRBV19 and TRBJ2-5, with 7 bases lining up with TRBD1. The length of the CDR3 is 15 residues. After removal of 5 bases from V and 1 base from J, the junction contained 7 bases not matched to a gene. Germline values: CDR1 LNHDA, CDR2 SQIVND (reference sequence). The chain's CDR3 is CASSPHTGAQETQYF. The CDR3, as DNA: TGTGCCAGTAGTCCACATACAGGGGCCCAAGAGACCCAGTACTTC.

V gene TRBV7-9 combines with J gene TRBJ1-1; 7 positions match TRBD1. This CDR3 contains 17 residues. The germline gives CDR1 SEHNR, CDR2 FQNEAQ (reference sequence). J gave up 4 bases and V 4 bases, and 15 bases lay outside the gene matches. DNA of the CDR3: TGTGCCAGCAGCTCGCTACAGGGGCCAGAGGCGGGCACTGAAGCTTTCTTT. Protein: CASSSLQGPEAGTEAFF. Using reference TRBV7-9 and TRBJ1-1 for the parts outside the CDR3, the full variable domain is DTGVSQNPRHKITKRGQNVTFRCDPISEHNRLYWYRQTLGQGPEFLTYFQNEAQLEKSRLLSDRFSAERPKGSFSTLEIQRTEQGDSAMYLCASSSLQGPEAGTEAFFGQGTRLTVV.

This sequence joins TRBV9 and TRBJ2-2; 7 bases are shared with TRBD2. Germline V gene lookup returns CDR1 SGDLS and CDR2 YYNGEE. The J segment lost 3 bases and the V segment lost 7 bases, leaving 15 bases of the junction unmatched. This CDR3 has 17 residues. The CDR3 DNA reads TGTGCCAGCGGAGGAGGGACTACCAGACTTCACACCGGGGAGCTGTTTTTT. This codes for CASGGGTTRLHTGELFF.

This clonotype appeared many times. The chain joins TRBV19 to TRBJ1-1, with 7 bases matching TRBD1. The CDR3 covers 13 residues. Germline V lookup: CDR1 LNHDA, CDR2 SQIVND (reference sequence). V shed 5 bases and J 4 bases; nucleotides not matched to a gene: 4. The CDR3 loop reads CASSLNRGTEAFF. CDR3 DNA: TGTGCCAGTAGTCTCAACAGGGGCACTGAAGCTTTCTTT.

The chain employs TRBV5-1 and TRBJ1-1; the D is unclear. The V gene's germline CDR1 is SGHRS and CDR2 YFSETQ. Trimming pared 0 bases from V and 5 bases from J, leaving 11 bases between. This CDR3 is built from 14 residues. DNA for the CDR3: TGCGCCAGCAGCTTGGCCCTGTCTAATACTGAAGCTTTCTTT. Translated, it gives CASSLALSNTEAFF.

This chain connects TRBV12-3 or TRBV12-4 to TRBJ2-7; weak D call: TRBD2 (5 bases). The CDR3 covers 13 residues. The germline V and J ends were trimmed by 6 bases and 1 base, with 10 bases remaining between them. The CDR3 loop reads CASREEPSYEQYF. The CDR3 DNA is TGTGCCAGCAGGGAGGAGCCTTCCTACGAGCAGTACTTC.